This entry lists 17 T cell receptor beta chains sequenced from one sample in a study of tissue T cells after allogeneic stem cell transplantation. TCRdb keeps only in-frame clones here, not all; method: immunoSEQ multiplex PCR. The sample consists of about 1,200 clones, over 45% of them appearing once. Sequencing was done on a sample of skin. The origin of the receptors is a female BALB/c mouse in good health. Mice of this strain are of MHC haplotype H2-d.

This clone appeared a few times. Gene names are mouse gene names. The CDR3 extends 1 residue past the end of the read, so its final part is completed from the germline J gene. V gene TRBV13-2 combines with J gene TRBJ1-6; 8 bases fit TRBD1. TRBJ1-6 falls under the ORF class, with uncertain function. This CDR3 comprises 14 residues. The J segment lost 7 bases and the V segment lost 3 bases, leaving 3 bases of the junction unmatched. Germline V gene lookup returns CDR1 NNHNN and CDR2 SYGAGS (reference sequence). The CDR3 region is CASGVRGRNSPLYF. The sequenced part of the CDR3 DNA is TGTGCCAGCGGTGTCAGGGGGCGAAATTCGCCCCTCTAC.

About this clone: The gene symbols are mouse symbols. The read is 1 residue too short to cover the CDR3 end, so that end is filled in from the germline J gene. V is TRBV13-1 and J is TRBJ1-1; D not certain. In germline, CDR1 is NSHNY, CDR2 SYGAGN. CDR3 size: 14 residues. With 0 bases removed from V and 2 bases from J, the gap between germline ends came to 8 bases. The CDR3 region is CASSDGTYNTEVFF. CDR3 DNA, as far as it was read: TGTGCCAGCAGTGATGGGACCTATAACACAGAAGTCTTC.

This clone has a handful of counts. Gene names are mouse gene names. The read ends 1 residue before the CDR3 terminus; that terminus is restored from the germline J gene. V usage is TRBV29 and J usage is TRBJ2-1, with TRBD1 identical over 7 bases. This CDR3 spans 14 amino acids. J gave up 1 base and V 7 bases, and 4 bases lay outside the gene matches. The germline CDR1 and CDR2 sequences are MSHET and SYDVDS. CDR3 DNA, as far as it was read: TGTGCTAGCACCCGGGACAGAAACTATGCTGAGCAGTTC. Protein: CASTRDRNYAEQF. The entire CDR3 protein is CASTRDRNYAEQFF.

This clone was counted a few times. Gene names and germline refer to mouse. The sequence runs out 1 residue before the end of the CDR3; the remainder is reconstructed from the germline J gene. The genes are TRBV2 and TRBJ2-5, with 8 bases that match TRBD1. Germline CDR1 LGHNA, CDR2 YSYQKL. V lost 2 bases to trimming and J lost 6 bases; unmatched junction nucleotides: 1. The CDR3 totals 13 residues. CDR3 DNA (partial): TGTGCCAGCAGCCAACAGGGGGCGGACACCCAGTAC. Protein product: CASSQQGADTQY. From start to end, the CDR3 is CASSQQGADTQYF.

This clone was counted between two and nine times. Mouse germline and gene names are used. Read sequence stops 1 residue before the CDR3 end, and the germline J gene provides the missing end. The chain has TRBV29 and TRBJ2-1; 10 bases align to TRBD2. V was pared by 1 base and J by 7 bases, with 4 bases of the junction left unmatched. Per the germline V gene, CDR1 is MSHET and CDR2 is SYDVDS. This CDR3 has 15 residues. The covered CDR3 bases are TGTGCTAGCAGTTTATACACTGGGGGGGTGGCTGAGCAGTTC. This translates into CASSLYTGGVAEQF. The full CDR3 sequence reads CASSLYTGGVAEQFF.

With respect to this clone: Genes here carry mouse names. The CDR3 end falls 1 residue outside the read, so it is completed with the germline J gene. This chain connects TRBV31 to TRBJ2-1; TRBD2 agrees at 7 bases. J was trimmed by 3 bases and V by 1 base; bases with no gene match: 0. The CDR3 is 13 amino acids. Germline CDR1 is GKSSPN and CDR2 is SITVG. The sequenced part of the CDR3 DNA is TGTGCCTGGAGTCGGACTGGCTATGCTGAGCAGTTC. The encoded protein is CAWSRTGYAEQF. The CDR3 reads in full as CAWSRTGYAEQFF.

About this clone itself: The gene names given are mouse names. The read halts 1 residue ahead of the CDR3 end, with the missing end drawn from the germline J gene. The chain employs TRBV20 and TRBJ2-5, with 7 bases aligning to TRBD1. The V and J ends lost 3 bases and 3 bases, in that order; junction bases with no gene match: 3. The CDR3 spans 13 residues. CDR1 is GFQATS and CDR2 is STVNSAI in the germline V gene. CDR3 loop: CGARQGPQDTQYF. Incomplete CDR3 DNA: TGTGGTGCTAGACAGGGGCCTCAAGACACCCAGTAC.

As regards this clone: The listed genes are named as in mouse. The CDR3: CASSRDERLFF. The part of the CDR3 DNA that was read is TGTGCTAGCAGTAGGGACGAAAGATTATTT. V usage is TRBV17 and J usage is TRBJ1-4; D remains ambiguous. Sequencing ends 1 residue short of the CDR3 end; the germline J gene provides the rest. Trimming removed 3 bases at V and 6 bases at J, with 2 bases between. The CDR3 runs 11 residues. Germline lookup yields CDR1 MNHDT and CDR2 YYDKIL.

Comments on this clone: Germline and genes: mouse. The read halts 1 residue ahead of the CDR3 end, with the missing end drawn from the germline J gene. The J gene is TRBJ1-1, the V gene TRBV13-1; no clear D. This CDR3 region has 13 residues. Trimming stripped 2 bases from V and 0 bases from J, with 5 bases between. CDR1 is NSHNY and CDR2 is SYGAGN in the germline V gene. The CDR3 loop reads CASSDGANTEVFF. CDR3 DNA (partial): TGTGCCAGCAGTGACGGGGCAAACACAGAAGTCTTC.

Turning to this clone: Gene names are the mouse ones. The read gets to within 1 residue of the CDR3 end, and the germline J gene fills in the rest. The V call is TRBV1, the J call TRBJ1-3; 8 nucleotides agree with TRBD1. Per germline, CDR1 NSQYPW and CDR2 LRSPGD (reference sequence). This CDR3 contains 15 residues. V gave up 3 bases and J gave up 4 bases; unmatched junction bases: 5. The CDR3 loop reads CTCSARDRRGNTLYF. The sequenced part of the CDR3 DNA is TGCACCTGCAGTGCCCGGGACAGGCGAGGAAATACGCTCTAT.

This clone has just a few counts. Mouse gene names apply. The read comes to an end 1 residue before the CDR3 does, leaving the germline J gene to fill in the end. The chain links TRBV5 to TRBJ2-7; D may be TRBD1 (6 bases). The CDR3 covers 14 residues. Germline values: CDR1 LGHNA, CDR2 YNLKQL (reference sequence). V was shortened by 3 bases and J by 7 bases, with 16 bases between the two germline ends. The CDR3 sequence: CASSHLNQGKEQYF. The sequenced CDR3 bases are TGTGCCAGCAGCCACCTTAACCAGGGGAAGGAACAGTAC.

This clone appeared once. Germline and genes: mouse. Read coverage stops 1 residue before the CDR3 terminus; the germline J gene supplies the remainder. The chain joins TRBV13-1 to TRBJ1-6; tentative D call: TRBD1 (5 bases). TRBJ1-6 is reported as an ORF; its role is uncertain. The germline V and J ends were trimmed by 0 bases and 11 bases, with 6 bases remaining between them. CDR3 length: 12 amino acids. Germline V gives CDR1 NSHNY, CDR2 SYGAGN. The CDR3 sequence is CASSDEGTPLYF. The sequenced part of the CDR3 DNA is TGTGCCAGCAGTGATGAGGGGACGCCCCTCTAC.

Concerning this clone itself: The gene names given are mouse names. The sequenced fragment ends 1 residue before the CDR3 boundary, so the rest is inferred from the germline J gene. Other DNA sequences from this sample encode an identical CDR3 as well. This chain joins TRBV13-3 and TRBJ2-7; 9 bases fit TRBD2. Germline lookup yields CDR1 NNHDY and CDR2 SYVADS. The CDR3 extends over 13 amino acids. V was pared by 2 bases and J by 5 bases, with 2 bases of the junction left unmatched. CDR3 region: CASSDLGGNEQYF. The covered CDR3 bases are TGTGCCAGCAGTGACCTGGGGGGGAATGAACAGTAC.

This clone has more than one count but fewer than ten. Here the gene names and germline are mouse. The CDR3 is cut off 1 residue early in the read; its end comes from the germline J gene. The V call is TRBV14, the J call TRBJ1-4, with D possibly being TRBD1 (5 bases). V gave up 3 bases and J gave up 5 bases, with 5 bases separating them. CDR1 is SGHDT and CDR2 is FRDEAV in the germline V gene. The CDR3 sequence is 12 residues long. The CDR3 loop is CASSSGNERLFF. The DNA read from the CDR3 is TGTGCCAGCAGTTCAGGGAACGAAAGATTATTT.

To note about this clone: Any gene name here is a mouse gene name. The read halts 1 residue ahead of the CDR3 end, with the missing end drawn from the germline J gene. The V gene is TRBV24, the J gene TRBJ1-6; D not certain. Being an ORF, TRBJ1-6 has a function that is uncertain. Germline lookup yields CDR1 KGHTA and CDR2 FRNEEI. V was clipped by 6 bases and J by 0 bases, with 9 bases between them. This CDR3 region has 15 residues. This chain's CDR3 is CASRVHLSYNSPLYF. The covered CDR3 bases are TGTGCCAGCAGAGTTCACCTTTCCTATAATTCGCCCCTCTAC.

In its sample, this clone was seen a few times. Here the gene names and germline are mouse. The read ends 1 residue shy of where the CDR3 ends; the end is completed using the germline J gene. This sequence joins TRBV16 and TRBJ2-7; 7 bases map to TRBD2. The CDR3 extends over 16 amino acids. V was pared by 5 bases and J by 2 bases, with 12 bases of the junction left unmatched. Germline V gives CDR1 SGHSA, CDR2 FRNQAP. This CDR3 is CASSPSTGLSPYEQYF. The part of the CDR3 DNA that was read is TGTGCAAGCAGCCCCTCGACTGGGCTGAGCCCCTATGAACAGTAC.

Remarks on this clone: Mouse names are used for the genes. The CDR3 end lies 1 residue beyond the end of the read and is filled in from the germline J gene. V and J are TRBV13-2 and TRBJ2-4; 11 nucleotides match TRBD1. The CDR3 runs to 16 residues. Trimming at V came to 0 bases and at J to 0 bases, leaving 0 bases not matched to a gene. CDR1 is NNHNN and CDR2 is SYGAGS in the germline V gene (reference sequence). The chain's CDR3 is CASGDGTGGSQNTLYF. CDR3 bases read: TGTGCCAGCGGTGATGGGACAGGGGGCAGTCAAAACACCTTGTAC.